Each of the 8 T cell receptor beta chains below was sequenced from the same sample in a study of Tregs in tolerant kidney transplant recipients. Method: immunoSEQ multiplex PCR; TCRdb's copy keeps in-frame clones and lacks some. The sample lists approximately 43,000 clones, under 95% occurring once. The sample was Tregs from blood. The receptors here all came from a human donor in good health.

This clone was observed a single time. V is TRBV4-2 and J is TRBJ2-3, with 8 nucleotides matching TRBD2. This CDR3 has 15 amino acids. The germline CDR1 and CDR2 sequences are LGHNA and YNFKEQ. Trimming cost V 4 bases and J 5 bases; bases outside gene matches: 8. This CDR3 is CASSRAAGGVDTQYF. CDR3 nucleotide sequence: TGTGCCAGCAGCCGTGCTGCCGGGGGGGTAGATACGCAGTATTTT.

The V gene is TRBV7-9, the J gene TRBJ2-7; TRBD1 matches 10 bases. This CDR3 has 16 residues. With V trimmed by 6 bases and J by 5 bases, 13 bases remained unmatched. The germline V gene has CDR1 SEHNR and CDR2 FQNEAQ (reference sequence). This CDR3 reads CASSIPDRGQFHEQYF. The CDR3, as DNA: TGTGCCAGCAGTATTCCCGACAGGGGGCAATTTCACGAGCAGTACTTC.

This clone was counted once. The chain couples TRBV30 to TRBJ2-3; 9 bases align to TRBD2. V trimming: 1 base; J trimming: 5 bases; junction bases outside the gene matches: 16. CDR3 length equals 18 residues. Germline CDR1 is GTSNPN and CDR2 is SVGIG (reference sequence). CDR3 DNA: TGTGCCTGGAGTGCCCCACCCTTAGGCGGGAGGGCCGGAGATACGCAGTATTTT. Its translation: CAWSAPPLGGRAGDTQYF.

The chain combines TRBV14 with TRBJ2-1; TRBD2 agrees at 7 bases. This CDR3 comprises 14 residues. Germline V gene lookup returns CDR1 SGHDN and CDR2 FVKESK. J gave up 10 bases and V 5 bases, and 11 bases lay outside the gene matches. The CDR3 region is CASSGKPGLREQFF. In DNA, the CDR3 is TGTGCCAGCAGCGGTAAACCGGGACTACGGGAGCAGTTCTTC.

The chain carries TRBV5-1 and TRBJ2-3; D ambiguous. The germline V and J ends were trimmed by 0 bases and 2 bases, with 7 bases remaining between them. Germline CDR1 and CDR2: SGHRS and YFSETQ. This CDR3 region has 14 residues. Here the CDR3 DNA reads TGCGCCAGCAGCTTGGGAAGAATCACAGATACGCAGTATTTT. Encoded protein: CASSLGRITDTQYF.

The chain is built from TRBV9 and TRBJ1-1; D is unresolved. The CDR3 loop spans 14 amino acids. Germline CDR1 reads SGDLS; CDR2 reads YYNGEE. Trimming took off 2 bases at V and 0 bases at J, with 8 bases between the two ends. CDR3 coding DNA: TGTGCCAGCAGCGTCGGAGAGATGAACACTGAAGCTTTCTTT. It is translated as CASSVGEMNTEAFF.

To note about this clone: Other DNA sequences in the sample encode the same CDR3. This sequence joins TRBV5-1 and TRBJ2-3; 7 nucleotides agree with TRBD1. With V trimmed by 8 bases and J by 2 bases, 17 bases remained unmatched. CDR3 length equals 17 residues. Germline CDR1 reads SGHRS; CDR2 reads YFSETQ. Here the CDR3 DNA reads TGCGCCAGTAGCCGACGGACAGGACGAAGATACACAGATACGCAGTATTTT. This translates into CASSRRTGRRYTDTQYF.

V usage is TRBV4-2 and J usage is TRBJ2-1; D not certain. CDR3 length: 14 amino acids. Trimming removed 0 bases from V and 6 bases from J, with 9 bases in between. The germline V gene encodes CDR1 LGHNA and CDR2 YNFKEQ. The CDR3 loop is CASSQDRRSNEQFF. The CDR3 coding sequence is TGTGCCAGCAGCCAAGATCGTCGTTCCAATGAGCAGTTCTTC.